The rows below give T cell receptor beta chains drawn from one sample of a study of response to subunit inactivated influenza vaccine. In TCRdb, the RT-PCR reads were re-called with MiXCR into one record per CDR3 protein. The data contain more than 150,000 distinct CDR3 sequences, approximately 12% of them seen just once; the ten biggest clones take up under 40%. The specimen comprised CD8+ T cells sorted from PBMCs, sampled around 2 years after vaccination. All receptors derive from a man aged 50 to 69 who received an inactivated influenza vaccine. Each CDR3 is given with its conserved first and last residue. Fields, in order: CDR3 protein, J gene, V gene.

CASSSGQGHNEQFF	TRBJ2-1	TRBV27
CASSSGTGKGETQYF	TRBJ2-5	TRBV5-1
CASSKDYAYEQYF	TRBJ2-7	TRBV21-1
CASSPPAGVGQDEQFF	TRBJ2-1	TRBV18
CASSLGRGFPPYEQYF	TRBJ2-7	TRBV28
CSARGRSDTQYF	TRBJ2-3	TRBV20-1
CATLGGSYEQYF	TRBJ2-7	TRBV10-3
CASSPLQRGDGDTQYF	TRBJ2-3	TRBV4-1
CASTYFGQGTEINYGYTF	TRBJ1-2	TRBV6-5
CASAGVPEQYF	TRBJ2-7	TRBV28
CASSFGTVTYNEQFF	TRBJ2-1	TRBV28
CASSYETGEADTQYF	TRBJ2-3	TRBV7-9
CASTPGPSGNTIYF	TRBJ1-3	TRBV25-1
CASSFPSGRAREQFF	TRBJ2-1	TRBV11-2
CASSLEARVWAGELFF	TRBJ2-2	TRBV7-8
CASSQDRQTSYEQYF	TRBJ2-7	TRBV4-3
CASSPGLAGRLDEQYF	TRBJ2-7	TRBV6-2/TRBV6-3
CASMGSAPINEKLFF	TRBJ1-4	TRBV7-9
CASSVDLQGAREQFF	TRBJ2-1	TRBV9
CASSLEYRPYEQYF	TRBJ2-7	TRBV7-2
CASSPMPEGGEQFF	TRBJ2-1	TRBV4-3
CSVDSDYEQYF	TRBJ2-7	TRBV29-1
CASSSGTGVWWKFF	TRBJ2-1	TRBV5-6
CASGGTGNSPLHF	TRBJ1-6	TRBV2
CASSQGLGGEVTDTQYF	TRBJ2-3	TRBV4-3